This TCR beta chain was captured by sequencing in a study of cytomegalovirus exposure and HLA in healthy donors. Study-wide findings and caveats: Earlier results showed most TCR beta V segments being productive about 87% or about 30% of the time. The listing of some 170 TCR beta chains classed them as cytomegalovirus-associated.

The CDR3 runs 14 residues. Per germline, CDR1 SGHVS and CDR2 FQNEAQ. V shed 4 bases and J 7 bases; nucleotides not matched to a gene: 5. 13 Jbeta primers and 60 Vbeta primers were used for the PCR. Assay used: immunoSEQ multiplex PCR; TCRdb lists only in-frame clones, some missing. There are approximately 190,000 clones in the sample; roughly 80% occur only once, and 6.3% lies in the top ten. To note about this clone: Its target is not known.

Sequenced sample: PBMCs. The V and J genes are TRBV7-8 and TRBJ2-2, with 8 bases identical to TRBD2. The TCR sequence derives from a man aged 35-49 years in good health and CMV-seropositive. The CDR3 is CASSSTGGVGELFF. The CDR3 coding sequence is TGTGCCAGCAGCTCAACGGGGGGGGTCGGGGAGCTGTTTTTT.